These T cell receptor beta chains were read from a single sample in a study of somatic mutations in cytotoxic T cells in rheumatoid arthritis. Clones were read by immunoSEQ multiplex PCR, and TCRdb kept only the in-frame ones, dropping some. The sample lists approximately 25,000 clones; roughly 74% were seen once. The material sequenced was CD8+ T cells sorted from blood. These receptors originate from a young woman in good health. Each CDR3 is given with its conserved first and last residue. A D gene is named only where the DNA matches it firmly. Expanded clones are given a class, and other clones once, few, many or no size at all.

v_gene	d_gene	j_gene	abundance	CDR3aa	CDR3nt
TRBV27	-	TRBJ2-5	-	CASTTRDGSGEETQYF	TGTGCCAGCACCACGAGGGACGGATCTGGGGAAGAGACCCAGTACTTC
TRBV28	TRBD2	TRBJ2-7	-	CASSSSRLAEVEQYF	TGTGCCAGCAGTTCGAGCCGACTAGCTGAGGTCGAGCAGTACTTC
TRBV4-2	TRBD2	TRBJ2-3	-	CASSRTPPGLAGGSDTQYF	TGTGCCAGCAGCCGCACTCCCCCGGGACTAGCGGGGGGCTCAGATACGCAGTATTTT
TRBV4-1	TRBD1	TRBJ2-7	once	CASSQEVTGTGVYEQYF	TGCGCCAGCAGCCAAGAAGTTACAGGGACAGGGGTTTACGAGCAGTACTTC
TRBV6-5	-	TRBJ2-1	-	CASSYFGGEQFF	TGTGCCAGCAGTTACTTCGGGGGCGAGCAGTTCTTC
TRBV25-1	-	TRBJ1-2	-	CASSRRDTYGYTF	TGTGCCAGCAGCCGCCGGGACACCTATGGCTACACCTTC
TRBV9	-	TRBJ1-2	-	CASSAARGGGYTF	TGTGCCAGCAGCGCTGCAAGGGGGGGCGGCTACACCTTC
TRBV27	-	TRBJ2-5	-	CASSYLRGTQYF	TGTGCCAGCAGTTACCTCCGTGGGACCCAGTACTTC
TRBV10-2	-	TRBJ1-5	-	CASTGSGNQPQHF	TGCGCCAGCACAGGGTCCGGCAATCAGCCCCAGCATTTT
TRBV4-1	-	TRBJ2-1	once	CASSQDRVGGYNEQFF	TGCGCCAGCAGCCAAGATCGTGTAGGGGGCTACAATGAGCAGTTCTTC
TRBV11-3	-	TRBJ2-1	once	CASSLGPGGGNEQFF	TGTGCCAGCAGCTTGGGGCCCGGAGGGGGCAATGAGCAGTTCTTC
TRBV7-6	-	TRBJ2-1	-	CASSSGLGLGEQFF	TGTGCCAGCAGCTCCGGGCTAGGGCTCGGTGAGCAGTTCTTC